This passage covers 4 T cell receptor beta chains from one sample sequenced in a study of CD8 T cell repertoires and HIV-1 epitope variants. These receptors are not linked to any known antigen. Produced via immunoSEQ multiplex PCR; TCRdb's table is partial and in-frame only. In the table there are 4,900 or so clones, 55% to 80% of which are singletons. Sequences were obtained from cultured CD8+ T cells derived from PBMCs. The receptors here all came from a male donor with HIV.

V gene TRBV2 combines with J gene TRBJ1-4, with D unclear. This CDR3 region has 14 residues. V was cut by 7 bases and J by 4 bases, with 13 bases left in between. Germline assignment: CDR1 SNHLY and CDR2 FYNNEI. CDR3 region: CASTPRRVNEKLFF. Here the CDR3 DNA reads TGTGCCAGCACCCCTCGTAGGGTTAATGAAAAACTGTTTTTT.

V gene TRBV4-3 combines with J gene TRBJ1-2; D is perhaps TRBD1 (5 bases). This CDR3 comprises 15 residues. Trimming pared 0 bases from V and 3 bases from J, leaving 11 bases between. Germline V gives CDR1 LGHNA, CDR2 YSLEER. The CDR3 reads CASSQDSGLDYGYTF. The DNA for the CDR3 is TGCGCCAGCAGCCAAGATTCGGGACTTGACTATGGCTACACCTTC.

Written as DNA, the CDR3 is TGTGCCACCAGCTGGCAGGCCAATCAGCCCCAGCATTTT. The encoded protein is CATSWQANQPQHF. The rearrangement joins TRBV15 to TRBJ1-5, with D unclear. V was cut by 5 bases and J by 3 bases, with 8 bases left in between. Germline V CDR1 and CDR2: LNHNV, YYDKDF (reference sequence). CDR3 length equals 13 residues.

The CDR3 here is CASSQQMNTEAFF. The CDR3 coding sequence is TGTGCCAGCAGCCAGCAAATGAACACTGAAGCTTTCTTT. The V and J genes are TRBV11-3 and TRBJ1-1; D gene unclear. Germline V gene data show CDR1 as SGHNT and CDR2 as YENEEA. V was clipped by 5 bases and J by 0 bases, with 7 bases between them. The length of the CDR3 is 13 residues.